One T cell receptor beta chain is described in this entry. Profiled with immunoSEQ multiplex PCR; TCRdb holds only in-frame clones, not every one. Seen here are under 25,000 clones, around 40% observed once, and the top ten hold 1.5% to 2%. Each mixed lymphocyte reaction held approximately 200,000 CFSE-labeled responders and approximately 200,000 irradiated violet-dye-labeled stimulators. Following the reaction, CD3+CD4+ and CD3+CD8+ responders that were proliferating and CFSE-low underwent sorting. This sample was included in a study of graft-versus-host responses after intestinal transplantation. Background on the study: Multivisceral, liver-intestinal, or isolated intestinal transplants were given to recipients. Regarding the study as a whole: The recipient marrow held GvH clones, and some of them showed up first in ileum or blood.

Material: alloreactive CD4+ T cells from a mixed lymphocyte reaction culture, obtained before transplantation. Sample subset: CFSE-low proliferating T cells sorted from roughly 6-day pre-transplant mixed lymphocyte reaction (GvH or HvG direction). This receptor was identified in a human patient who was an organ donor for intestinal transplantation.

CDR3 in DNA: TGCAGTGCTTTTGACCCAGGAACCTACACCTTC. Its protein is CSAFDPGTYTF. V and J are TRBV20-1 and TRBJ1-2; D unclear. The CDR3 extends over 11 amino acids. Deletions cut 5 bases from V and 10 bases from J, with 14 bases between. The V gene's germline CDR1 is DFQATT and CDR2 SNEGSKA (reference sequence).